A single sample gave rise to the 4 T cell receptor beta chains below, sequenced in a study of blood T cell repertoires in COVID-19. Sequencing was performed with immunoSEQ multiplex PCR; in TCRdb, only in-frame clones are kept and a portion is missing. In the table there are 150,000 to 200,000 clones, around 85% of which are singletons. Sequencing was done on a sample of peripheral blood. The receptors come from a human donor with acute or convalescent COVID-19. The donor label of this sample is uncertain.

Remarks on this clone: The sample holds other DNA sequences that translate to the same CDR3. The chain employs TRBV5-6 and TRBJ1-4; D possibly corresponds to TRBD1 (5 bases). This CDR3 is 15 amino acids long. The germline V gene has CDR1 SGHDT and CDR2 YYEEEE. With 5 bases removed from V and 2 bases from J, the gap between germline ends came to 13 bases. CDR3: CASSPRGGTNEKLFF. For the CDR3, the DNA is TGTGCCAGCAGTCCCCGCGGGGGGACTAATGAAAAACTGTTTTTT.

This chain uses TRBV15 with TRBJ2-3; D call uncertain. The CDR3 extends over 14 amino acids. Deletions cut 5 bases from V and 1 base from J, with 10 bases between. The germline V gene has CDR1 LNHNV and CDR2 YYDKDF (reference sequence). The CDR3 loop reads CATSSRSGTDTQYF. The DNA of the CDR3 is TGTGCCACCAGCTCTCGCTCGGGCACAGATACGCAGTATTTT.

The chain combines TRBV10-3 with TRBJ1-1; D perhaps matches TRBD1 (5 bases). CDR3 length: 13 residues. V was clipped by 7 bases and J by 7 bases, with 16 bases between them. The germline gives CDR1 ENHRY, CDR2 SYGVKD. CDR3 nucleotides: TGTGCCATCAAGGCGGGGCAGCCAGATGAAGCTTTCTTT. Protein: CAIKAGQPDEAFF.

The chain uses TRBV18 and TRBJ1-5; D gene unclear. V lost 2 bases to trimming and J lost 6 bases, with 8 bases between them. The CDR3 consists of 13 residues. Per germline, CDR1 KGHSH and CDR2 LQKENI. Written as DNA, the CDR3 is TGTGCCAGCTCACCAGAGAAATCTCAGCCCCAGCATTTT. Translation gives CASSPEKSQPQHF.